This TCR beta chain was captured by sequencing in a study of cytotoxic CD8 clonotypes in ibrutinib-treated CLL (dated by TCRdb to the early 2020s). At the level of the whole study: In this cohort, 15 patients were treatment-naive and ten to twelve were relapsed/refractory, while under 18 had unmutated IGHV. Patients were still on ibrutinib when every remission and progressive disease sample was collected. Of the roughly 90 people in the trial, about two dozen had longitudinal samples available. Response samples were obtained after a median of approximately 12 months of treatment, with a range of about 6 to 40 months. On average, each sample had a few hundred thousand productive templates and more than 75,000 productive rearrangements. Cryopreserved peripheral blood mononuclear cells were obtained before treatment, at response, and at either sustained remission or disease progression. Responses were partial in around 25 patients and complete in 2; after median about 5.5 years follow-up, about 14 stayed in remission and approximately 12 progressed.

The study at large found these results: Sampling times were not matched between patients in sustained remission and patients whose disease was progressing, and lymph node repertoires were not examined. Baseline clonality was found to be higher than that of age-matched healthy donors and was strongly correlated with circulating CD8+ T-cell counts. Public clonotypes were rare and either contracted or stayed stable during treatment, and the rise in clonality at ibrutinib response reflected the expansion of private clonotypes. An increase in clonality was observed at ibrutinib response, with clonality remaining stable during sustained remission and falling back toward baseline at progression.

Including cysteine and phenylalanine, the CDR3 has 14 amino acids. Only the CDR3 DNA stays, 42 bases, in frame from base 1. The trim is 4 bases for V and 1 base for J, with a gap of 13 bases between the germline ends. From the germline V gene (reference sequence), CDR1 is GTSNPN and CDR2 is SVGIG. Reading the label with the study, this specimen's time point is: approximately 2 years on ibrutinib. For TCR beta library preparation, about 2 micrograms of genomic DNA were extracted from the cryopreserved PBMCs. High-throughput TCR beta sequencing was performed on longitudinal blood samples from CLL patients receiving ibrutinib monotherapy. The patients were enrolled in a single-center, open-label phase 2 trial of ibrutinib monotherapy. Each clonotype received, on average, 10x coverage in deep resolution sequencing performed on a MiSeq, where the target depth lay between 1 in 1 million and 1 in 200,000 T cells. The immunoSEQ hsTCRB Kit was used to generate the TCR beta libraries. The published analysis was carried out like this. Data were analyzed with ImmunoSEQ Data Assistant and ImmunoSEQ Analyzer, with V, D and J genes assigned per IMGT definitions. Clonality was computed as one minus normalized Shannon entropy of productive rearrangement frequencies, ranging from 0 to 1. Only overrepresented clonotypes making up at least 0.05% of each patient's repertoire were included in the public clonotype analysis. About a dozen age-matched healthy donor repertoires from immuneACCESS served as clonality controls. The table comes from immuneACCESS by way of TCRdb, which keeps in-frame sequences with V and J called. Part of the clones is missing from these tables; in studies checked, under half for an unresolved V gene and the rest for unknown reasons. Clone size and V and J calls were adopted from that table, with D and trimming inferred from the DNA. This sample is represented by approximately 45,000 clones; 65% of them were singletons. The ten largest clones capture under 25% of the sample.

In regard to this clone: This receptor's antigen is unknown. Base qualities are not at hand, and no much larger clone is one base apart.

This receptor was taken from a human donor with chronic lymphocytic leukemia. This receptor chain uses TRBV30 and TRBJ1-1; the D gene is not confidently resolved. The sequencing used PBMCs, collected after 24 months of ibrutinib treatment. For the CDR3, the sequence is CAWKGLKENTEAFF. The nucleotides read TGTGCCTGGAAAGGTTTGAAGGAGAACACTGAAGCTTTCTTT.